This T cell receptor beta chain was retrieved from a study of cytomegalovirus exposure and HLA in healthy donors. Study overall: Clustering assigned around 77% of the roughly 430 genotyped donors to the Caucasian-associated ancestry cluster. Findings of the study overall: Using the classifier, cytomegalovirus status was reportedly diagnosed with high specificity and sensitivity. The number of N-insertions in an Asian-associated ancestry cluster was reportedly below the 666-donor mean in a later analysis. Confirmation was obtained in vitro that a few CMV-associated chains are specific for CMV antigens.

Notes on this clone: The antigen remains unidentified.

13 Jbeta primers and 60 Vbeta primers were used for the PCR. Assay used: immunoSEQ multiplex PCR; TCRdb lists only in-frame clones, some missing. The sample contains around 99,000 clones, 74% of which appear only once. Trimming took off 6 bases at V and 6 bases at J, with 6 bases between the two ends. CDR1 and CDR2 from the germline V gene are DFQATT and SNEGSKA (reference sequence). CDR3 size: 10 residues. This chain uses TRBV20-1 with TRBJ2-1; D is ambiguous. The clonotype originates from a woman aged 40 to 49 in good health and CMV-seropositive. The specimen was PBMCs. CDR3 nucleotide sequence: TGCAGTGCGGCCCGCAATGAGCAGTTCTTC. It translates to CSAARNEQFF.